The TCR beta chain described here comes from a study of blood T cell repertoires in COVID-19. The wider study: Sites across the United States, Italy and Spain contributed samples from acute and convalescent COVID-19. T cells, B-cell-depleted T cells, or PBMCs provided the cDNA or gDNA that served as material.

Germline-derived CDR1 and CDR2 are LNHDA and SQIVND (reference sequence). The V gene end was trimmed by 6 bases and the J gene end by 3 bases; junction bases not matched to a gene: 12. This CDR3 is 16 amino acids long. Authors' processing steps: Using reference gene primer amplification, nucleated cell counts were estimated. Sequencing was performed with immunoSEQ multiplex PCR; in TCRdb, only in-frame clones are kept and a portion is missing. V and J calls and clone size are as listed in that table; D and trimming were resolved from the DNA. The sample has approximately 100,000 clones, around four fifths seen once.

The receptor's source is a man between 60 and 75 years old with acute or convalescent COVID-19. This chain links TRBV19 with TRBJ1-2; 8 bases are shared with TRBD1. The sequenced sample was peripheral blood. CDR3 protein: CASSPRTGPAYYGYTF. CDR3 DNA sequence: TGTGCCAGTAGCCCGAGGACAGGGCCCGCTTACTATGGCTACACCTTC.